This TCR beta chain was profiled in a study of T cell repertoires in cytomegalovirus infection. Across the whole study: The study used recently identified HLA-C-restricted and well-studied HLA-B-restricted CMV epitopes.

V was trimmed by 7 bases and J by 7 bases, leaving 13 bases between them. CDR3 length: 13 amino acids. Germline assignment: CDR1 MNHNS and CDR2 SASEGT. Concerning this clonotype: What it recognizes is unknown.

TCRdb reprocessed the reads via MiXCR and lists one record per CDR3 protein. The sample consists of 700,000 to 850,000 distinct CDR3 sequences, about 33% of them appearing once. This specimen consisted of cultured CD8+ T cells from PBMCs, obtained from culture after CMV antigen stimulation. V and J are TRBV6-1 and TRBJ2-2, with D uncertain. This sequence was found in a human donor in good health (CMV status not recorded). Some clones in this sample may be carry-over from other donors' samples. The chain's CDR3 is CASTNPAIGELFF. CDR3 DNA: TGTGCCAGCACCAACCCCGCGATCGGGGAGCTGTTTTTT.